This TCR beta chain was observed in a study of T-cell memory formation after mild COVID-19. Study-wide findings and caveats: Clones contracting over day 15 to 85 were CD4/CD8 balanced, with later expanders leaning CD4+.

A few counts support this clonotype. Its antigen is not known. The ends were cut back, 0 bases at V and 7 bases at J, with 12 bases in the middle. The CDR3 is made up of 15 amino acids. The germline gives CDR1 SEHNR, CDR2 FQNEAQ (reference sequence). The authors produced TCR alpha and TCR beta cDNA libraries with sample barcodes and UMIs by 5'RACE using constant-segment primers. TCRdb passed the 5' RACE reads through MiXCR, listing each CDR3 protein once. The data contain 350,000 to 500,000 distinct CDR3 sequences, 15% to 20% of them singletons. This receptor was obtained from a man aged 18 to 30 who had mild COVID-19 (a few samples of this study predate the infection). Cell type and time point are not known. Material for sequencing was PBMCs or a T cell subset sorted from them (not recorded which). The gene calls are TRBV7-9 and TRBJ2-2, with D perhaps TRBD1 or TRBD2 (5 bases each). CDR3 region: CASSLATEGYGELFF. Written as DNA, the CDR3 is TGTGCCAGCAGCTTAGCGACAGAGGGCTACGGGGAGCTGTTTTTT.